This is a list of T cell receptor beta chains from one sample in a study of T cell repertoires in cytomegalovirus infection. TCRdb analysed the reads with MiXCR anew, one entry per CDR3 protein. The sample yields roughly 230,000 distinct CDR3 sequences, roughly 22% seen once. Sequences were obtained from CD8+ T cells from PBMCs. The receptors derive from a human donor in good health (CMV status not recorded). Some clones in this sample may be carry-over from other donors' samples. Both conserved end residues are part of each CDR3. Each record gives: J gene, V gene, CDR3 protein.

>TRBJ2-7|TRBV20-1
CSARDTGGGFAYEQYF
>TRBJ1-1|TRBV5-1
CASSLDQGPRVLEAEAFF
>TRBJ1-4|TRBV7-9
CASSLARQILENPEKLFF
>TRBJ1-5|TRBV7-6
CASSFEGPNQPQHF
>TRBJ1-5|TRBV7-2
CASSATGVSNQPQHF
>TRBJ2-1|TRBV7-6
CASSLGWTSGGALNEQFF
>TRBJ2-1|TRBV19
CASSMAVDEQFF
>TRBJ2-6|TRBV7-6
CASSLGGSGANVLTF
>TRBJ2-7|TRBV29-1
CSARTVTSYEQYF
>TRBJ2-5|TRBV7-9
CASSPSGMYQETQYF
>TRBJ1-2|TRBV28
CASSFGDSASGYTF
>TRBJ1-2|TRBV7-9
CASSLGSGYTF
>TRBJ1-2|TRBV18
CASSPPTESYGYTF
>TRBJ2-7|TRBV11-2
CASSLNPGTVSYEQYF
>TRBJ1-1|TRBV7-8
CASSGSGPLEAFF
>TRBJ1-1|TRBV7-9
CASSLASEAFF
>TRBJ1-1|TRBV6-5
CASSYQGVGTEAFF
>TRBJ1-1|TRBV27
CANSLGKGTEAFF
>TRBJ1-3|TRBV5-4
CASSFQGAIGNTIYF
>TRBJ1-2|TRBV24-1
CATSDSSGAFYGYTF
>TRBJ1-1|TRBV7-9
CASSEPRAMNTEAFF
>TRBJ1-1|TRBV19
CASSTYADGPLNTEAFF
>TRBJ1-1|TRBV7-9
CASSPRTGGEAEAFF
>TRBJ2-2|TRBV12-3/TRBV12-4
CASRNGLAANTGELFF
>TRBJ1-1|TRBV2
CASNDSPMNTEAFF
>TRBJ1-4|TRBV6-6
CASSYLDGNEKLFF
>TRBJ2-2|TRBV2
CANRDTNTGELFF
>TRBJ2-1|TRBV19
CASSTGQVWGYNEQFF
>TRBJ1-1|TRBV19
CASSTGSITEAFF
>TRBJ1-2|TRBV12-3/TRBV12-4
CASSFGAGYTF
>TRBJ2-7|TRBV12-3/TRBV12-4
CASSFGEGGSYEQYF
>TRBJ2-1|TRBV5-1
CASSGDFPEQFF
>TRBJ2-3|TRBV2
CASSEYSSGGLDTQYF
>TRBJ1-2|TRBV7-2
CASKGPYTF
>TRBJ2-1|TRBV20-1
CSASGSGGAYNEQFF
>TRBJ2-1|TRBV24-1
CATSPAGGSYNEQFF
>TRBJ1-5|TRBV7-6
CASSLGYGDQPQHF
>TRBJ2-1|TRBV5-4
CASSLKSEDYNEQFF
>TRBJ2-7|TRBV4-1
CASSHVGTSGSSYEQYF
>TRBJ2-7|TRBV7-9
CASSPGGGGESSYEQYF
>TRBJ2-4|TRBV7-9
CASTQSGGVPKGNIQYF
>TRBJ1-2|TRBV6-5
CASSYNAVGYTF
>TRBJ2-7|TRBV7-8
CASSGGQSYEQYF
>TRBJ2-7|TRBV19
CASTNGAGGSEQYF
>TRBJ2-1|TRBV6-2/TRBV6-3
CASWGLQYNEQFF
>TRBJ2-7|TRBV7-9
CASSPDGSSYEQYF
>TRBJ2-7|TRBV20-1
CSARDKTASYEQYF
>TRBJ1-2|TRBV29-1
CSVEDRAGYYGYTF
>TRBJ2-1|TRBV7-9
CASSLRGGQGSDEQFF
>TRBJ2-1|TRBV7-2
CASSFDNEQFF
>TRBJ2-4|TRBV20-1
CSASGDRRNIQYF